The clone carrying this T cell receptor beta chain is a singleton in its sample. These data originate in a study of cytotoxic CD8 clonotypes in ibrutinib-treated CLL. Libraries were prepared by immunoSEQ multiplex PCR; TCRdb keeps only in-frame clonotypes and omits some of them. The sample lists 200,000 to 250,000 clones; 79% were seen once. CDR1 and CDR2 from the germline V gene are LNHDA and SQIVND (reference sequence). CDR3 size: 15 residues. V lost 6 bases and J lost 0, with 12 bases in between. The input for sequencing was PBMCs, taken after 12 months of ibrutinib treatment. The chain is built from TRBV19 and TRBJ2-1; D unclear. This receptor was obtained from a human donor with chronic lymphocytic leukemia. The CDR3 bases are TGTGCCAGTAGCCTTATAACAGTCTCCTACAATGAGCAGTTCTTC. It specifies CASSLITVSYNEQFF.